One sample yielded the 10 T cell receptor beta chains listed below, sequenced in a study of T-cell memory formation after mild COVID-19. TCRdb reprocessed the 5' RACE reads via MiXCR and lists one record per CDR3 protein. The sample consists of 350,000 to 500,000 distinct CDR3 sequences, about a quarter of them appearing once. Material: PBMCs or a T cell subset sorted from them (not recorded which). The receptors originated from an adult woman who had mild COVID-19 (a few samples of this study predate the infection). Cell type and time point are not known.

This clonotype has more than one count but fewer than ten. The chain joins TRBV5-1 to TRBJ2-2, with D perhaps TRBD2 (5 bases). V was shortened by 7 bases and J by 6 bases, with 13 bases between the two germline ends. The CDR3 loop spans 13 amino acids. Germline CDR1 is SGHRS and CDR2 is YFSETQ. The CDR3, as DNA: TGCGCCAGCTCCCCCCGGCGGGCCGGGGAGCTGTTTTTT. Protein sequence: CASSPRRAGELFF. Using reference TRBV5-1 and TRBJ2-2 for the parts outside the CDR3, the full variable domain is KAGVTQTPRYLIKTRGQQVTLSCSPISGHRSVSWYQQTPGQGLQFLFEYFSETQRNKGNFPGRFSGRQFSNSRSEMNVSTLELGDSALYLCASSPRRAGELFFGEGSRLTVL.

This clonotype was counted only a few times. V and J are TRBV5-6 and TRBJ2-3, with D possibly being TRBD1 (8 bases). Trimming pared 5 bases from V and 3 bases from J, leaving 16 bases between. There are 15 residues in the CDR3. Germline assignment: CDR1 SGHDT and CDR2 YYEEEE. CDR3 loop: CASRRTGRDTDTQYF. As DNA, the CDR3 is TGTGCCAGCAGGAGGACAGGGAGGGATACAGATACGCAGTATTTT.

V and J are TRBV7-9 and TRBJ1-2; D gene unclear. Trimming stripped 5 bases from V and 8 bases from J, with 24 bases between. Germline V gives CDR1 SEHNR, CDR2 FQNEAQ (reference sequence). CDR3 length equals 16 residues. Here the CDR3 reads CASSPYLLKLVGGYTF. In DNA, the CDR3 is TGTGCCAGCAGCCCTTATCTCTTAAAACTTGTAGGCGGCTACACCTTC.

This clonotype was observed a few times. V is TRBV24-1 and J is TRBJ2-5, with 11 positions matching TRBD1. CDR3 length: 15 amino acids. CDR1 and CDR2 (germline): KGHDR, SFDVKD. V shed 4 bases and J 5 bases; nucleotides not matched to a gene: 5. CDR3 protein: CATSDRTGGRETQYF. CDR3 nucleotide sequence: TGTGCCACCAGTGACCGGACAGGGGGCAGGGAGACCCAGTACTTC.

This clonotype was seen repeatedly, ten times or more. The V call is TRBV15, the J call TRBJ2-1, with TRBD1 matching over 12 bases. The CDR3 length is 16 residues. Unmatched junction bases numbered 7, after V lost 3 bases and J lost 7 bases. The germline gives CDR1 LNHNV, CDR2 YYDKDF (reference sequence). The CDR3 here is CATSSVGTGGLNEQFF. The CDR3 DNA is TGTGCCACCAGCAGTGTCGGGACAGGGGGCCTAAATGAGCAGTTCTTC. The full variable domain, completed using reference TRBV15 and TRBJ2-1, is DAMVIQNPRYQVTQFGKPVTLSCSQTLNHNVMYWYQQKSSQAPKLLFHYYDKDFNNEADTPDNFQSRRPNTSFCFLDIRSPGLGDTAMYLCATSSVGTGGLNEQFFGPGTRLTVL.

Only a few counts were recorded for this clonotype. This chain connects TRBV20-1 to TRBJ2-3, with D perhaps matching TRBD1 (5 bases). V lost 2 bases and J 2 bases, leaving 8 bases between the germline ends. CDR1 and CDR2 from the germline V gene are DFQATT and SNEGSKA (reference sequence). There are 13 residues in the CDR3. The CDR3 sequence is CSARWTNTDTQYF. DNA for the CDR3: TGCAGTGCTAGATGGACAAACACAGATACGCAGTATTTT.

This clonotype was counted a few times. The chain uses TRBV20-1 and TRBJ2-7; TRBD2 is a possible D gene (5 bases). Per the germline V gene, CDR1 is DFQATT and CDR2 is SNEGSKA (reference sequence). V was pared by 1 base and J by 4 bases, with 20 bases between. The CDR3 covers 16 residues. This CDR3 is CSARAHPTLRGYEQYF. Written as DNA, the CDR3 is TGCAGTGCTAGAGCCCACCCGACCCTACGGGGATACGAGCAGTACTTC.

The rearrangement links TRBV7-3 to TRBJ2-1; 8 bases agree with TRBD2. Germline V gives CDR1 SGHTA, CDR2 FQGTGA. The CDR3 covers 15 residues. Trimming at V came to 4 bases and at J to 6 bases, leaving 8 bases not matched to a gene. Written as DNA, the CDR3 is TGTGCCAGCAGCTCTTACGGGGGGGCCCTCAATGAGCAGTTCTTC. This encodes CASSSYGGALNEQFF.

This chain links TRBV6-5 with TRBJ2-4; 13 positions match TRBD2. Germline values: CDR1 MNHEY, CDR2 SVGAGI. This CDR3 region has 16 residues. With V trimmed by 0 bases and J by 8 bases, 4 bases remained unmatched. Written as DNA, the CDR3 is TGTGCCAGCAGTTACTCGGGACTAGCGGGGAGGTACATTCAGTACTTC. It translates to CASSYSGLAGRYIQYF.

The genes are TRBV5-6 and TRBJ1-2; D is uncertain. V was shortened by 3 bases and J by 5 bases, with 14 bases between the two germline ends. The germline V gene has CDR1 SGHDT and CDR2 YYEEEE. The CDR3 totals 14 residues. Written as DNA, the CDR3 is TGTGCCAGCAGCTCCGGAACTTTGCAATATGGCTACACCTTC. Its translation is CASSSGTLQYGYTF.